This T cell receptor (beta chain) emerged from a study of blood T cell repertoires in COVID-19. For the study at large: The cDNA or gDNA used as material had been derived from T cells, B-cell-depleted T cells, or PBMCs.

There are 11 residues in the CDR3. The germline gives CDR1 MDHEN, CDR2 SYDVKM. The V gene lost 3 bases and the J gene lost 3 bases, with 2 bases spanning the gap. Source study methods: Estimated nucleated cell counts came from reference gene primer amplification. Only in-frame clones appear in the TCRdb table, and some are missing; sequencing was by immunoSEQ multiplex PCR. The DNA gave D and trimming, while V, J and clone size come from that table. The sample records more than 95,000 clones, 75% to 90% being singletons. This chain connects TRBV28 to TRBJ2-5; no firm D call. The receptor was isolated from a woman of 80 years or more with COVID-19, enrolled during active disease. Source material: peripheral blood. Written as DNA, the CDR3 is TGTGCCAGCAGTTTCGAAGAGACCCAGTACTTC. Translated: CASSFEETQYF.